A selection of T cell receptor beta chains follows, all from one sample in a study of PD-L1 blockade in urothelial cancer. The method was immunoSEQ multiplex PCR; TCRdb's version includes in-frame clones alone and lacks a portion of them. Seen here are some 89,000 clones, approximately 87% observed once, and the top ten hold about 15%. Material: PBMCs, obtained around atezolizumab (anti-PD-L1) treatment. These receptors came from a man in his 60s with urothelial cancer. CDR3s include the opening cysteine and the closing phenylalanine or tryptophan. Each record gives: D gene, clone size, CDR3 length, V gene, J gene, CDR3 DNA, CDR3 protein. The D gene is left open where the match is weak. Clone size is given for some rows only: seen once, a few or many times, or a class if the clone is expanded.

>NA|NA|15|TRBV10-3|TRBJ2-1
TGTGCCATCAGTACGTCTATCGGGATTAACAATGAGCAGTTCTTC
CAISTSIGINNEQFF
>NA|NA|12|TRBV29-1|TRBJ1-3
TGCAGCGTTGAGCAGGGTGGAAACACCATATATTTT
CSVEQGGNTIYF
>TRBD1|few|14|TRBV7-2|TRBJ1-2
TGTGCCAGCAGCTTAGGCAGGGGGCCTTATGGCTACACCTTC
CASSLGRGPYGYTF
>NA|NA|17|TRBV4-1|TRBJ2-5
TGCGCCAGCAGCCCCCGTGGGCTAGCGCAACCTCAAGAGACCCAGTACTTC
CASSPRGLAQPQETQYF
>TRBD2|NA|15|TRBV7-2|TRBJ2-3
TGTGCCAGCAGCTTCCCTAGCGGGGGGGGTGATACGCAGTATTTT
CASSFPSGGGDTQYF
>NA|NA|17|TRBV4-3|TRBJ2-2
TGCGCCAGCAGCCATAAGCTAGCGTCACCTGGTACCGGGGAGCTGTTTTTT
CASSHKLASPGTGELFF
>TRBD1|NA|17|TRBV11-2|TRBJ2-7
TGTGCCAGCAGCTTAGTTTGGGGGACAGACCTGAGCTACGAGCAGTACTTC
CASSLVWGTDLSYEQYF
>NA|NA|15|TRBV5-4|TRBJ2-7
TGTGCCAGCAGCAGTACCGGGACTCCATTTTACGAGCAGTACTTC
CASSSTGTPFYEQYF
>TRBD1|NA|13|TRBV5-1|TRBJ1-2
TGCGCCAGCAGCACTGGGACAGGGGACGGCTACACCTTC
CASSTGTGDGYTF
>NA|once|16|TRBV18|TRBJ1-5
TGTGCCAGCTCACCAACGGACAGCGTACTCAATCAGCCCCAGCATTTT
CASSPTDSVLNQPQHF
>NA|NA|12|TRBV28|TRBJ1-1
TGTGCCAGCAGCCCCGGGGGAGCTGAAGCTTTCTTT
CASSPGGAEAFF
>TRBD2|NA|14|TRBV9|TRBJ2-2
TGTGCCAGCGGGGGGGAGGGGCTCCCCGGGGAGCTGTTTTTT
CASGGEGLPGELFF
>NA|few|16|TRBV18|TRBJ1-5
TGTGCCAGCTCCAATCCCCCCCGGGGGGTGAATCAGCCCCAGCATTTT
CASSNPPRGVNQPQHF
>TRBD1|few|17|TRBV5-1|TRBJ2-1
TGCGCCAGCAGCTTGATGACAGGGTCTTGGACCTACAATGAGCAGTTCTTC
CASSLMTGSWTYNEQFF
>TRBD2|NA|14|TRBV12-5|TRBJ2-5
TGTGCTAGTGGTCCTAGCGGGAAAGAAGAGACCCAGTACTTC
CASGPSGKEETQYF
>TRBD1|once|15|TRBV7-2|TRBJ1-1
TGTGCCAGCAGCTACCGGACAGGCGAGGGACCAGAAGCTTTCTTT
CASSYRTGEGPEAFF
>NA|NA|16|TRBV5-4|TRBJ2-7
TGTGCCAGCAGCTTGGAGGGGGGGGCGAAATACTACGAGCAGTACTTC
CASSLEGGAKYYEQYF
>TRBD2|NA|19|TRBV11-2|TRBJ2-4
TGTGCCAGCAGCTTAGTGAGTAGCGGGAGGGCCCGGGCCAAAAACATTCAGTACTTC
CASSLVSSGRARAKNIQYF
>NA|few|13|TRBV6-1|TRBJ1-5
TGTGCCAGCAGTGAAGCAAGCGCTCAGCCCCAGCATTTT
CASSEASAQPQHF
>TRBD1|NA|16|TRBV2|TRBJ1-5
TGTGCCAGCACCAGAGGGACAGGGGGTAGCAATCAGCCCCAGCATTTT
CASTRGTGGSNQPQHF
>TRBD1|NA|14|TRBV11-3|TRBJ1-1
TGTGCCAGCAAGGGCACAGGGGGCTTCACTGAAGCTTTCTTT
CASKGTGGFTEAFF
>NA|NA|13|TRBV7-2|TRBJ1-1
TGTGCCAGCAGCCTTTCGAGGAACACTGAAGCTTTCTTT
CASSLSRNTEAFF
>TRBD1|NA|15|TRBV30|TRBJ2-3
TGTGCCTGGGGGACCGGGACAGGGGGCCGAGATACGCAGTATTTT
CAWGTGTGGRDTQYF
>NA|NA|15|TRBV5-1|TRBJ1-1
TGCGCCAGCAGCTTTAGGACAGCGAGTGACACTGAAGCTTTCTTT
CASSFRTASDTEAFF
>NA|NA|18|TRBV7-3|TRBJ1-1
TGTGCCAGCAGCTTAACGGGTCGGGCTGGTACATCGGGGACTGAAGCTTTCTTT
CASSLTGRAGTSGTEAFF
>TRBD1|NA|16|TRBV27|TRBJ1-5
TGTGCCAGCAGTAGGCTAACAGGGGGCCTCAATCAGCCCCAGCATTTT
CASSRLTGGLNQPQHF
>NA|few|13|TRBV11-3|TRBJ1-2
TGTGCCAGCAGCTTTGACCGGGACTATGGCTACACCTTC
CASSFDRDYGYTF
>NA|NA|13|TRBV2|TRBJ2-7
TGTGCCAGCAGTGTCCCGGGGACTGGGGAGCAGTACTTC
CASSVPGTGEQYF
>NA|NA|15|TRBV9|TRBJ1-1
TGTGCCAGCAGCCCTAGAGGGTTTGCTTACACTGAAGCTTTCTTT
CASSPRGFAYTEAFF
>TRBD1|NA|20|TRBV28|TRBJ1-4
TGTGCCAGCAGTTTATTCTATGGGACAGGGGGCATTAAGGCTAATGAAAAACTGTTTTTT
CASSLFYGTGGIKANEKLFF
>TRBD2|NA|15|TRBV2|TRBJ2-1
TGTGCCACTTTATTCGGCGGGGGGCCCTACAATGAGCAGTTCTTC
CATLFGGGPYNEQFF
>NA|few|15|TRBV19|TRBJ1-1
TGTGCCAGTAGTATAGATCCGGGAATGAACACTGAAGCTTTCTTT
CASSIDPGMNTEAFF
>NA|NA|13|TRBV5-4|TRBJ2-1
TGTGCCAGCAGCTTGGGGGGCCCCAGTGAGCAGTTCTTC
CASSLGGPSEQFF